The next 21 T cell receptor beta chains were all read from a single sample in a study of molecular identifiers for immune sequencing clone quantification. TCRdb reprocessed the PCR reads with MiXCR, giving one entry per CDR3 protein. Here the sample spans under 650,000 distinct CDR3 sequences, less than 20% being singletons. Source material: naive CD8+ T cells from blood, with Jurkat cell RNA spiked in. This sample's subset: FACS-sorted CD8+CD4-CCR7+CD45RA+ naive T cells. These receptor sequences come from a human donor in good health. Some libraries in this study had Jurkat cell RNA spiked in.

This clonotype was observed at least ten times. V usage is TRBV7-6 and J usage is TRBJ2-7; D perhaps matches TRBD1 (5 bases). This CDR3 comprises 17 residues. Germline V gives CDR1 SGHVS, CDR2 FNYEAQ. The V gene lost 1 base and the J gene lost 2 bases, with 18 bases spanning the gap. CDR3 DNA sequence: TGTGCCAGCAGCTTAGTCTCGGGCTCAGGGATTACCTACGAGCAGTACTTC. The encoded protein is CASSLVSGSGITYEQYF.

This clonotype has only a few counts. This chain connects TRBV6-2 or TRBV6-3 to TRBJ2-5; a possible D gene is TRBD2 (7 bases). The CDR3 consists of 15 residues. With 5 bases removed from V and 5 bases from J, the gap between germline ends came to 18 bases. Germline V gene data show CDR1 as MNHEY and CDR2 as SVGEGT. This chain's CDR3 is CASSGLEGGLETQYF. CDR3 bases: TGTGCCAGCAGTGGCTTGGAGGGGGGGCTGGAGACCCAGTACTTC.

This clonotype was observed many times. This rearrangement joins TRBV5-6 to TRBJ1-5; 11 bases are shared with TRBD1. From germline, CDR1 is SGHDT and CDR2 YYEEEE. Germline trimming cut 0 bases from V and 5 bases from J; bases unmatched to any gene: 1. This CDR3 has 15 amino acids. This CDR3 is CASSLGTGGYQPQHF. DNA of the CDR3: TGTGCCAGCAGCTTGGGGACAGGGGGCTATCAGCCCCAGCATTTT.

The CDR3 sequence: CASSFDATGNEQFF. CDR3 sequence (DNA): TGTGCCAGCAGCTTCGATGCGACCGGGAATGAGCAGTTCTTC. The chain combines TRBV7-9 with TRBJ2-1; D not resolved. The CDR3 extends over 14 amino acids. The germline CDR1 and CDR2 sequences are SEHNR and FQNEAQ (reference sequence). V shed 3 bases and J shed 7 bases, with 13 bases lying between them.

This clonotype was counted at least ten times. Written as DNA, the CDR3 is TGCGCCAGCAGCCAAGATGAGGGGCTAGCCTATGGCTACACCTTC. It codes for CASSQDEGLAYGYTF. The chain combines TRBV4-3 with TRBJ1-2; the D gene is possibly TRBD1 (5 bases). The CDR3 consists of 15 residues. Per the germline V gene, CDR1 is LGHNA and CDR2 is YSLEER. V was cut by 0 bases and J by 4 bases, with 12 bases left in between.

As for this clonotype: This sequence may be a read error, since a much larger clone differs from it by one base. This chain connects TRBV4-1 to TRBJ2-1; 7 bases are shared with TRBD2. CDR1 is MGHRA, CDR2 YSYEKL, per germline. There are 14 residues in the CDR3. CDR3 DNA sequence: TGCGCCAGCATCCAAAGTCCGGGGAGGGATGAGCAGTTCTTC. Encoded protein: CASIQSPGRDEQFF.

For this clonotype: A much bigger clone sits one base away, suggesting this may be a read error. The chain joins TRBV5-3 to TRBJ2-7; the D gene is possibly TRBD2 (5 bases). TRBV5-3 is annotated as an ORF whose role is uncertain. Trimming cost V 10 bases and J 4 bases, with 21 bases left between them. The CDR3 sequence is 14 residues long. For the CDR3, the DNA is TGTGCCGAAAGGTGGCTAGCAGGAGCGTACGAGCAGTACTTC. Its protein is CAERWLAGAYEQYF.

The chain has TRBV9 and TRBJ1-5; 9 nucleotides align to TRBD1. The CDR3 has 19 amino acids. Germline CDR1 SGDLS, CDR2 YYNGEE. J gave up 0 bases and V 6 bases, and 16 bases lay outside the gene matches. The DNA of the CDR3 is TGTGCCAGCAAGCAGCCCGGGACAGGGCGACCTTATAGCAATCAGCCCCAGCATTTT. Translated, it gives CASKQPGTGRPYSNQPQHF. Together with reference TRBV9 and TRBJ1-5, the CDR3 gives the full variable domain: DSGVTQTPKHLITATGQRVTLRCSPRSGDLSVYWYQQSLDQGLQFLIQYYNGEERAKGNILERFSAQQFPDLHSELNLSSLELGDSALYFCASKQPGTGRPYSNQPQHFGDGTRLSIL.

There are a few counts of this clonotype. This sequence joins TRBV3-2 and TRBJ2-7; the listed D gene, TRBD1, was not tested against the DNA. TRBV3-2 is deemed a pseudogene. The CDR3 is made up of 17 amino acids. CDR3 region: CASSQDWGAVHLYEQYF. CDR3 sequence (DNA): TGTGCCAGCAGCCAAGATTGGGGGGCGGTCCACCTGTACGAGCAGTACTTC.

Of note for this clonotype: At one of its ends the junction is not consistent with the germline gene, which may arise from a read error. V usage is TRBV14 and J usage is TRBJ2-2; TRBD2 agrees at 11 bases. Germline V gives CDR1 SGHDN, CDR2 FVKESK. The CDR3 is made up of 15 amino acids. The CDR3 is CASSQLAGGAGGLFF. CDR3 coding DNA: TGTGCCAGCAGCCAACTAGCGGGAGGTGCCGGGGGGCTGTTTTTT.

For this clonotype: A single base separates this from a much larger clone, so it may be a read error. V and J are TRBV2 and TRBJ1-1, with a tentative D call TRBD1 (5 bases). CDR1 and CDR2 (germline): SNHLY, FYNNEI. V shed 7 bases and J shed 3 bases, with 12 bases lying between them. The CDR3 consists of 13 residues. CDR3 nucleotide sequence: TGTGCCAGCATCCCGATGGGGGACACTGAAGCTTTCTTT. It codes for CASIPMGDTEAFF.

This clonotype occurred a few times. Written as DNA, the CDR3 is TGTGCCAGCAGCACCTATAGCGGGGGGGCCTACGAGCAGTACTTC. Protein product: CASSTYSGGAYEQYF. The V gene is TRBV7-8, the J gene TRBJ2-7, with 11 bases that match TRBD2. The CDR3 runs to 15 residues. The ends lost 5 bases at V and 2 bases at J; junction bases unmatched: 5. CDR1 and CDR2 (germline): SGHVS, FQNEAQ. Full variable domain (rest looked up from reference TRBV7-8 and TRBJ2-7): GAGVSQSPRYKVAKRGQDVALRCDPISGHVSLFWYQQALGQGPEFLTYFQNEAQLDKSGLPSDRFFAERPEGSVSTLKIQRTQQEDSAVYLCASSTYSGGAYEQYFGPGTRLTVT.

This clonotype showed up many times. V gene TRBV7-2 combines with J gene TRBJ2-5, with TRBD2 matching over 10 bases. There are 14 residues in the CDR3. Germline V gene data show CDR1 as SGHTA and CDR2 as FQGNSA. V shed 4 bases and J 5 bases; nucleotides not matched to a gene: 4. For the CDR3, the DNA is TGTGCCAGCAGCTCTAGCGGGAGAGCGGAGACCCAGTACTTC. Residues: CASSSSGRAETQYF.

A few counts support this clonotype. This sequence may be a read error, since a much larger clone differs from it by one base. This CDR3 reads CAIAGRLADTQYF. CDR3 DNA: TGTGCCATCGCGGGTCGTCTCGCAGATACGCAGTATTTT. V gene TRBV6-6 combines with J gene TRBJ2-3; D possibly corresponds to TRBD2 (5 bases). The V end lost 10 bases, the J end lost 4 bases, and 15 bases lay between the germline ends. The CDR3 is 13 amino acids. Per the germline V gene, CDR1 is MNHNY and CDR2 is SVGAGI (reference sequence).

This clonotype was seen repeatedly, ten times or more. This chain uses TRBV21-1 with TRBJ2-5. TRBV21-1 is flagged as a pseudogene. CDR3 length: 16 residues. This CDR3 is CASSKGRSEYQETQYF. The CDR3 nucleotides read TGTGCCAGCAGCAAAGGTCGATCAGAGTACCAAGAGACCCAGTACTTC.

Turning to this clonotype: A much larger clone differs from this one at a single base, so this may be a read error. This chain uses TRBV6-2 or TRBV6-3 with TRBJ2-3; TRBD2 aligns across 7 bases. This CDR3 spans 16 amino acids. Trimming removed 6 bases from V and 6 bases from J; junction bases left unmatched: 15. The germline V gene has CDR1 MNHEY and CDR2 SVGEGT. In nucleotides, the CDR3 is TGTGCCAGCAGGCCTTGGACTGGCGGGGGTTCGGATACGCAGTATTTT. The encoded protein is CASRPWTGGGSDTQYF.

This clonotype was recorded at least ten times. The chain is built from TRBV25-1 and TRBJ2-7; possibly TRBD1 for D (6 bases). The germline V and J ends were trimmed by 4 bases and 5 bases, with 24 bases remaining between them. The germline CDR1 and CDR2 sequences are MGHDK and SYGVNS. The CDR3 length is 17 residues. The CDR3, as DNA: TGTGCCAGCAGTGCGGGTTTTCCCGACAGGTTTCACCACGAGCAGTACTTC. The encoded protein is CASSAGFPDRFHHEQYF.

This clonotype was counted ten times or more. V gene TRBV4-3 combines with J gene TRBJ2-4; 7 bases align to TRBD1. The germline CDR1 and CDR2 sequences are LGHNA and YSLEER. V lost 2 bases, J lost 6 bases, and 4 bases stayed unmatched. The CDR3 runs to 14 residues. The CDR3 protein is CASSQSTGANIQYF. The CDR3 nucleotides read TGCGCCAGCAGCCAATCCACAGGGGCAAACATTCAGTACTTC.

This clonotype was counted many times. The rearrangement joins TRBV4-1 to TRBJ2-1; D might be TRBD2 (6 bases). The CDR3 loop spans 16 amino acids. Germline CDR1 reads MGHRA; CDR2 reads YSYEKL. V lost 3 bases to trimming and J lost 4 bases, with 16 bases between them. The chain's CDR3 is CASSQWRRDGYNEQFF. Here the CDR3 DNA reads TGCGCCAGCAGCCAGTGGAGGCGGGATGGGTACAATGAGCAGTTCTTC.

This clonotype has ten or more counts. The rearrangement links TRBV24-1 to TRBJ2-3, with D unclear. Per the germline V gene, CDR1 is KGHDR and CDR2 is SFDVKD. The CDR3 runs 14 residues. V lost 2 bases, J lost 7 bases, and 12 bases lay in between. The CDR3 coding sequence is TGTGCCACCAGTGATTCCCGCTGGGCCAATACGCAGTATTTT. This translates into CATSDSRWANTQYF.

V usage is TRBV12-3 or TRBV12-4 and J usage is TRBJ2-7; D perhaps matches TRBD2 (6 bases). CDR3 length: 15 residues. V dropped 7 bases and J dropped 2 bases, with 18 bases sitting between them. CDR3 DNA: TGTGCCAGCACCTTCGGGACTCCGAACACCTACGAGCAGTACTTC. Translating gives CASTFGTPNTYEQYF.